This T cell receptor beta chain was retrieved from a study of cytomegalovirus exposure and HLA in healthy donors. General observations from the study: Both high specificity and high sensitivity reportedly marked the classifier's diagnosis of cytomegalovirus status. In vitro data verified a few CMV-associated chains as specific for CMV antigens.

About this clone: Its antigen is still unknown. The junction shows a germline mismatch at one end, possibly a read error.

Some clones are missing from TCRdb's copy, which holds only in-frame ones; the method was immunoSEQ multiplex PCR. The table records roughly 150,000 clones, 70% to 90% of them present only once. The germline CDR1 and CDR2 sequences are KGHSH and LQKENI. The CDR3 length is 12 residues. Separate from the roughly 700-subject first cohort was the 120-subject validation cohort, to which the donors belonged. The receptor was isolated from a man aged 18 to 35 in good health and CMV-seronegative. Sequencing was carried out using PBMCs. The V gene is TRBV18, the J gene TRBJ1-2; TRBD1 agrees at 7 bases. The CDR3 nucleotides are TGTGCCAGCTCACCACCAGACAGGGTTGGGGTCTTC. Its protein is CASSPPDRVGVF.